This T cell receptor (beta chain) came from a study of blood T cells in healthy people across ages. Study conclusions and caveats: The diversity estimates, figures obtained from one million T cells, were considered underestimates.

The CDR3 extends over 15 amino acids. Looked up from germline, CDR1 is SGHTA and CDR2 is FQGNSA. As to this clonotype: Antigen specificity is unknown. At one of its ends the junction is not consistent with the germline gene, which may arise from a read error.

Ranging in age from about 6 to 95, the donors were healthy Caucasian individuals from Russia. A J-beta primer mix and a sample-barcoded 5' primer were used in a second PCR of roughly 6 to 12 cycles. Unique molecular identifiers of 12 random nucleotides labeled each cDNA. Sequencing yielded, for each sample, at least 3 million paired-end reads carrying CDR3. Using its own MiXCR run on the 5' RACE reads, TCRdb lists one record per CDR3 protein. The table includes around 1.7 million distinct CDR3 sequences, about 28% detected once. Material for sequencing was blood. This TCR was sampled from a young woman in good health. The chain uses TRBV7-2 and TRBJ2-6; no clear D gene. This chain's CDR3 is CASSSYPGAANVRTF. The CDR3 DNA is TGTGCCAGCAGCTCTTACCCAGGCGCGGCCAACGTCCGGACTTTC.